Each of the 26 T cell receptor beta chains below was sequenced from the same sample in a study of blood T cell repertoires in COVID-19. Repertoires were generated with immunoSEQ multiplex PCR, while TCRdb's copy carries only in-frame clones and drops some. The data show about 98,000 clones, roughly 85% seen once. The sequencing input was peripheral blood. The receptors here all came from a man aged 65-85 years with acute or convalescent COVID-19.

The rearrangement uses TRBV18 and TRBJ1-1; D is perhaps TRBD1 (6 bases). The V and J ends lost 3 bases and 3 bases respectively, with 14 bases between them. The germline CDR1 and CDR2 sequences are KGHSH and LQKENI. This CDR3 contains 15 residues. The CDR3 sequence: CASSPRGIGDTEAFF. CDR3 sequence (DNA): TGTGCCAGCTCACCTAGGGGGATCGGCGACACTGAAGCTTTCTTT.

V gene TRBV27 combines with J gene TRBJ1-2; 9 nucleotides match TRBD1. The trim removed 6 bases at V and 10 bases at J, leaving 9 bases unmatched. Germline V gives CDR1 MNHEY, CDR2 SMNVEV (reference sequence). The CDR3 length is 13 residues. The CDR3 nucleotides are TGTGCCAGCAGAACGGACAGGGGTTGGCACTACACCTTC. It codes for CASRTDRGWHYTF.

V gene TRBV29-1 combines with J gene TRBJ1-3; D call uncertain. V was shortened by 2 bases and J by 2 bases, with 4 bases between the two germline ends. Germline V lookup: CDR1 SQVTM, CDR2 ANQGSEA. The CDR3 contains 12 residues. DNA for the CDR3: TGCAGCGTTGAACAGGCTGGAAACACCATATATTTT. It translates to CSVEQAGNTIYF.

This rearrangement joins TRBV27 to TRBJ2-7; 13 nucleotides agree with TRBD2. The V gene's germline CDR1 is MNHEY and CDR2 SMNVEV (reference sequence). The CDR3 is 20 amino acids. V was clipped by 7 bases and J by 0 bases; unmatched bases: 18. CDR3 in amino acids: CASIFRRTSGGEPPSYEQYV. In nucleotides, the CDR3 is TGTGCCAGCATCTTCCGCCGGACTAGCGGGGGCGAACCTCCCTCCTACGAGCAGTACGTC.

The rearrangement links TRBV24-1 to TRBJ2-3; 7 bases agree with TRBD2. The CDR3 sequence is 16 residues long. CDR1 and CDR2 (germline): KGHDR, SFDVKD. V was pared by 0 bases and J by 0 bases, with 2 bases of the junction left unmatched. The CDR3 sequence is CATSDLGGDSTDTQYF. The CDR3 DNA follows: TGTGCCACCAGTGATTTGGGGGGGGATAGCACAGATACGCAGTATTTT.

The rearrangement joins TRBV6-5 to TRBJ2-1; 8 nucleotides agree with TRBD2. With V trimmed by 4 bases and J by 4 bases, 6 bases remained unmatched. The CDR3 covers 15 residues. In germline, CDR1 is MNHEY, CDR2 SVGAGI. The CDR3 is CASSSTGGQYNEQFF. The CDR3, as DNA: TGTGCCAGCAGTTCTACGGGGGGGCAATACAATGAGCAGTTCTTC.

This clone appeared a few times. V gene TRBV5-1 combines with J gene TRBJ1-2, with 11 positions matching TRBD1. V shed 5 bases and J 3 bases; nucleotides not matched to a gene: 9. The CDR3 runs 16 residues. CDR1 and CDR2 from the germline V gene are SGHRS and YFSETQ. As DNA, the CDR3 is TGCGCCAGCAGTTTCGGACAGGGGGCAATAGACTATGGCTACACCTTC. As protein: CASSFGQGAIDYGYTF.

The rearrangement links TRBV27 to TRBJ2-7; D unresolved. The V end was cut by 3 bases, the J end by 3 bases, with 6 bases between. CDR1 and CDR2 from the germline V gene are MNHEY and SMNVEV (reference sequence). CDR3 length: 12 residues. The CDR3 sequence: CASSFPRYEQYV. The CDR3 DNA follows: TGTGCCAGCAGTTTCCCTCGCTACGAGCAGTACGTC.

The V gene is TRBV28, the J gene TRBJ1-4; D gene uncertain. The CDR3 loop spans 14 amino acids. Trimming pared 2 bases from V and 4 bases from J, leaving 8 bases between. Per the germline V gene, CDR1 is MDHEN and CDR2 is SYDVKM. This chain's CDR3 is CASSLGGDNEKLFF. CDR3 nucleotide sequence: TGTGCCAGCAGTTTAGGAGGTGATAATGAAAAACTGTTTTTT. The whole variable domain, filled in from reference TRBV28 and TRBJ1-4, reads DVKVTQSSRYLVKRTGEKVFLECVQDMDHENMFWYRQDPGLGLRLIYFSYDVKMKEKGDIPEGYSVSREKKERFSLILESASTNQTSMYLCASSLGGDNEKLFFGSGTQLSVL.

This rearrangement joins TRBV7-2 to TRBJ1-2, with TRBD1 matching 12 bases. Germline V gives CDR1 SGHTA, CDR2 FQGNSA. There are 16 residues in the CDR3. V gave up 1 base and J gave up 2 bases; unmatched junction bases: 2. The DNA of the CDR3 is TGTGCCAGCAGCTTAGGTGGGACAGGGGGCAACTATGGCTACACCTTC. As protein: CASSLGGTGGNYGYTF.

This clone was observed many times. This sequence joins TRBV5-4 and TRBJ2-7; no reliable D call. Germline CDR1 and CDR2: SGHNT and YYREEE (reference sequence). V dropped 0 bases and J dropped 0 bases, with 4 bases sitting between them. The CDR3 length is 13 residues. The CDR3 reads CASSLGSSYEQYF. The DNA of the CDR3 is TGTGCCAGCAGCTTGGGGAGCTCCTACGAGCAGTACTTC.

V is TRBV29-1 and J is TRBJ2-7; 7 positions agree with TRBD2. The CDR3 has 13 residues. V lost 3 bases, J lost 2 bases, and 4 bases stayed unmatched. Germline V gives CDR1 SQVTM, CDR2 ANQGSEA. The CDR3 loop is CSVETGGAYEQYF. The CDR3 DNA follows: TGCAGCGTTGAGACGGGGGGAGCCTACGAGCAGTACTTC.

The chain carries TRBV24-1 and TRBJ2-3; 8 bases line up with TRBD1. This CDR3 has 16 amino acids. V was pared by 3 bases and J by 1 base, with 5 bases of the junction left unmatched. CDR1 is KGHDR, CDR2 SFDVKD, per germline. The CDR3 sequence: CATSDEQGGGTDTQYF. CDR3 bases: TGTGCCACCAGTGATGAACAGGGGGGAGGCACAGATACGCAGTATTTT.

The V gene is TRBV18, the J gene TRBJ2-1, with TRBD1 matching over 8 bases. The ends lost 3 bases at V and 4 bases at J; junction bases unmatched: 8. Germline-derived CDR1 and CDR2 are KGHSH and LQKENI. The CDR3 length is 16 residues. CDR3 sequence reads: CASSPALQGAYNEQFF. The DNA for the CDR3 is TGTGCCAGCTCACCTGCACTGCAGGGGGCATACAATGAGCAGTTCTTC.

The chain joins TRBV19 to TRBJ1-1; unclear D gene. The length of the CDR3 is 13 residues. Germline-derived CDR1 and CDR2 are LNHDA and SQIVND (reference sequence). V shed 5 bases and J shed 1 base, with 8 bases lying between them. For the CDR3, the DNA is TGTGCCAGTAGTCCCACTCAGAACACTGAAGCTTTCTTT. As protein: CASSPTQNTEAFF. The full variable domain, completed using reference TRBV19 and TRBJ1-1, is DGGITQSPKYLFRKEGQNVTLSCEQNLNHDAMYWYRQDPGQGLRLIYYSQIVNDFQKGDIAEGYSVSREKKESFPLTVTSAQKNPTAFYLCASSPTQNTEAFFGQGTRLTVV.

The chain is built from TRBV9 and TRBJ2-5; unclear D gene. This CDR3 region has 13 residues. V was cut by 0 bases and J by 5 bases, with 8 bases left in between. Germline V lookup: CDR1 SGDLS, CDR2 YYNGEE. The CDR3 bases are TGTGCCAGCAGCGTAGCCTTCAGGGAGACCCAGTACTTC. Protein product: CASSVAFRETQYF.

This clone came up once. The chain links TRBV2 to TRBJ2-1; 9 bases match TRBD1. The CDR3 has 16 amino acids. Per germline, CDR1 SNHLY and CDR2 FYNNEI. With 2 bases clipped from V and 2 bases from J, the junction kept 4 bases outside the gene matches. As DNA, the CDR3 is TGTGCCAGCAGTGAACGGGGGGACAGGGCCTACAATGAGCAGTTCTTC. Translating it yields CASSERGDRAYNEQFF.

V and J are TRBV5-1 and TRBJ1-2; possible D gene TRBD1, 6 bases. V lost 0 bases to trimming and J lost 7 bases, with 10 bases between them. The CDR3 is made up of 13 amino acids. The germline CDR1 and CDR2 sequences are SGHRS and YFSETQ. CDR3 protein: CASSLAGAAGYTF. The CDR3 bases are TGCGCCAGCAGCTTGGCAGGGGCGGCTGGCTACACCTTC.

The CDR3 DNA sequence: TGTGCCAGCCGGACTAGCGGGGGGCCAGATACGCAGTATTTT. This sequence encodes CASRTSGGPDTQYF. The gene calls are TRBV6-5 and TRBJ2-3; 14 bases map to TRBD2. There are 14 residues in the CDR3. Germline assignment: CDR1 MNHEY and CDR2 SVGAGI. Trimming at V came to 8 bases and at J to 4 bases, leaving 2 bases not matched to a gene.

The rearrangement uses TRBV3-1 (or the pseudogene TRBV3-2) and TRBJ2-1; D might be TRBD1 (6 bases). In germline, CDR1 is LGHDT, CDR2 YNNKEL (reference sequence). The CDR3 contains 15 residues. Trimming took 1 base from V and 9 from J, leaving 16 bases between them. The CDR3 protein is CASSQVSSRGGEQFF. CDR3 DNA: TGTGCCAGCAGCCAAGTCTCTAGCAGGGGTGGTGAGCAGTTCTTC.

The chain uses TRBV5-4 and TRBJ1-2; TRBD1 is a possible D gene (5 bases). The CDR3 extends over 15 amino acids. The ends were cut back, 4 bases at V and 5 bases at J, with 18 bases in the middle. Germline-derived CDR1 and CDR2 are SGHNT and YYREEE (reference sequence). Here the CDR3 DNA reads TGTGCCAGCAGCCCCACCCTCTCGGGGGGATATGGCTACACCTTC. Protein product: CASSPTLSGGYGYTF.

The rearrangement joins TRBV11-2 to TRBJ1-2; no definite D call. This CDR3 has 15 amino acids. Trimming shortened V by 4 bases and J by 7 bases, and 19 bases separated the two germline ends. Germline V lookup: CDR1 SGHAT, CDR2 FQNNGV. The CDR3 coding sequence is TGTGCCAGCAGCTCCGACGGGAGGAGTTTGGGTGGCTACACCTTC. As protein: CASSSDGRSLGGYTF.

The gene calls are TRBV24-1 and TRBJ2-1; 9 nucleotides agree with TRBD1. CDR3 length: 14 amino acids. With V trimmed by 5 bases and J by 4 bases, 2 bases remained unmatched. Per germline, CDR1 KGHDR and CDR2 SFDVKD. CDR3 sequence reads: CATSGGQGYNEQFF. The CDR3 nucleotides are TGTGCCACCAGTGGCGGACAGGGGTACAATGAGCAGTTCTTC.

The chain recombines TRBV30 with TRBJ1-2, with D uncertain. CDR1 is GTSNPN and CDR2 is SVGIG in the germline V gene (reference sequence). The V and J ends lost 8 bases and 3 bases respectively, with 10 bases between them. CDR3 length: 11 residues. CDR3 region: CARSGDYGYTF. The CDR3 coding sequence is TGTGCCCGCAGCGGGGACTATGGCTACACCTTC.

V usage is TRBV2 and J usage is TRBJ1-2; no definite D call. Trimming removed 6 bases at V and 1 base at J, with 12 bases between. In germline, CDR1 is SNHLY, CDR2 FYNNEI. The CDR3 is made up of 14 amino acids. The CDR3, as DNA: TGTGCCAGCAGCTCAATAGTTCGTAACTATGGCTACACCTTC. It translates to CASSSIVRNYGYTF.

The V call is TRBV15, the J call TRBJ1-3; D possibly corresponds to TRBD1 (5 bases). Germline V gene lookup returns CDR1 LNHNV and CDR2 YYDKDF (reference sequence). The CDR3 totals 11 residues. The V end lost 9 bases, the J end lost 10 bases, and 13 bases lay between the germline ends. Here the CDR3 reads CATGEGWTIYF. The CDR3 DNA sequence: TGTGCCACAGGGGAGGGGTGGACCATATATTTT.